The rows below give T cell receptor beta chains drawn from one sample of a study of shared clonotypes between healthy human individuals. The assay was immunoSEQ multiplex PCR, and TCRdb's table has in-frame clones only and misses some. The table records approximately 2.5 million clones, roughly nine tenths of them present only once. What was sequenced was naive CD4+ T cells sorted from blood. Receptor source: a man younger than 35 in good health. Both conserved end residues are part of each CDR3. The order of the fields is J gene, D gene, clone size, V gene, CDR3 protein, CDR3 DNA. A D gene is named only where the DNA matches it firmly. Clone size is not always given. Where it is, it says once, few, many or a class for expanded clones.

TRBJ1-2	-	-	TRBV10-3	CAISESRGSGYGYTF	TGTGCCATCAGTGAGTCGAGGGGCAGCGGCTATGGCTACACCTTC
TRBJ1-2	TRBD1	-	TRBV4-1	CASSQPGQGRNYGYTF	TGCGCCAGCAGCCAACCGGGACAGGGTCGTAACTATGGCTACACCTTC
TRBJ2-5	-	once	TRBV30	CAWSVRSGETQYF	TGTGCCTGGAGTGTACGGTCGGGGGAGACCCAGTACTTC
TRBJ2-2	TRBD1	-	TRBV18	CASSPGTGSTGELFF	TGTGCCAGCTCACCGGGGACAGGCAGCACCGGGGAGCTGTTTTTT
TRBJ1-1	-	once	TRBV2	CASRTGLQFGTEAFF	TGTGCCAGCAGGACAGGTCTCCAATTCGGGACTGAAGCTTTCTTT
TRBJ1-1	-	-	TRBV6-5	CASRPAGMNTEAFF	TGTGCCAGCAGACCCGCCGGCATGAACACTGAAGCTTTCTTT
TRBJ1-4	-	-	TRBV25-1	CASSGRRVRSNEKLFF	TGTGCCAGCAGTGGACGCAGGGTACGAAGTAATGAAAAACTGTTTTTT
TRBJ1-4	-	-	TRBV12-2	CASRLNRDRSPHEKLFF	TGTGCAAGTCGCTTGAACCGGGACAGAAGTCCCCATGAAAAACTGTTTTTT
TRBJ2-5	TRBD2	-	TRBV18	CASSRTSGDETQYF	TGTGCCAGCTCACGAACTAGCGGGGACGAGACCCAGTACTTC
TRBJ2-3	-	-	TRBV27	CASSFGAARGTDTQYF	TGTGCCAGCAGTTTTGGAGCGGCTCGGGGCACAGATACGCAGTATTTT
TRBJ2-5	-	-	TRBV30	CAWEWSGESGMARQYF	TGTGCCTGGGAGTGGTCGGGTGAAAGTGGAATGGCTAGGCAGTACTTC